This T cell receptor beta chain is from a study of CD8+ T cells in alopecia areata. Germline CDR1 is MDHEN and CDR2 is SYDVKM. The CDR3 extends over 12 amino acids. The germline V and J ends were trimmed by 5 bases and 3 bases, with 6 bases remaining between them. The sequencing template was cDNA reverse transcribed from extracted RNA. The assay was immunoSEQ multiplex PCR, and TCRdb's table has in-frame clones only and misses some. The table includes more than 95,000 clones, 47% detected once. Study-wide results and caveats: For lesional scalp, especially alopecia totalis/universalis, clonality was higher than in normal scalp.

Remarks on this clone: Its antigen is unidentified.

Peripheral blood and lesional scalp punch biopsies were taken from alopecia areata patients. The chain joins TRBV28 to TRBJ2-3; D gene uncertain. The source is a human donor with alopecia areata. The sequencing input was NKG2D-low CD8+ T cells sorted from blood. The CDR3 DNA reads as TGTGCCAGCAGTCCCAGAACAGATACGCAGTATTTT. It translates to CASSPRTDTQYF.